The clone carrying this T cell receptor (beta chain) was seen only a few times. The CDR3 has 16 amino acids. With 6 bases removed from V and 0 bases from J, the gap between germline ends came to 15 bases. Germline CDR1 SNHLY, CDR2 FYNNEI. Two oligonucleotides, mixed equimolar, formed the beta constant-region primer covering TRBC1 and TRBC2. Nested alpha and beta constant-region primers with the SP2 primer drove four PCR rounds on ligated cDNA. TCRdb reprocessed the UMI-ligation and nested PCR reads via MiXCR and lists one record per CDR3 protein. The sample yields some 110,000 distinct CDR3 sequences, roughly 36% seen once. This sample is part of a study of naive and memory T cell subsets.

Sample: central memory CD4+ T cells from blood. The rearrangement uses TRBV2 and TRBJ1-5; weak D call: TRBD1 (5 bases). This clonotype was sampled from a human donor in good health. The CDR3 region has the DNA TGTGCCAGCAGACCCAGACAGCCGGATAGCAATCAGCCCCAGCATTTT. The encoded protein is CASRPRQPDSNQPQHF.